The clone carrying this T cell receptor (beta chain) appeared a few times. Its antigen remains unknown. These data come from a study of T-cell memory formation after mild COVID-19. Study results and caveats: Memory sampled before infection contained some responding clones, suggesting cross-reactive memory joined. Most CD4+ clones that shrank were in CM and EM, while CD8+ ones turned up in EMRA.

CDR3 length: 14 residues. CDR1 and CDR2 (germline): SGHTA, FQGTGA. Trimming shortened V by 2 bases and J by 6 bases, and 11 bases separated the two germline ends. Sample barcodes and UMIs were carried by the TCR alpha and TCR beta cDNA libraries that 5'RACE generated with constant-segment primers. TCRdb reanalysed the 5' RACE reads using MiXCR and keeps one entry per CDR3 protein. The top ten hold under 25% of the sample, which has 280,000 or so distinct CDR3 sequences, approximately 8.4% seen once. Specimen: PBMCs or a T cell subset sorted from them (not recorded which). This chain joins TRBV7-3 and TRBJ2-1; the D gene could be TRBD1 or TRBD2 (5 bases each). The TCR originated in a man between 18 and 29 years old who had mild COVID-19 (a few samples of this study predate the infection). Cell type and time point are not known. Here the CDR3 DNA reads TGTGCCAGCAGCTTAGCCCCCGGGGCCAATGAGCAGTTCTTC. Protein sequence: CASSLAPGANEQFF.